The entry that follows covers one T cell receptor (beta chain) sequence. This specimen comes from a study of CD8 T cells in Susac syndrome. CDR3 size: 15 residues. Trimming pared 0 bases from V and 8 bases from J, leaving 14 bases between. The germline V gene has CDR1 SGHAT and CDR2 FQDESV (reference sequence). Random hexamers were used to reverse transcribe an amount of roughly 0.5 to 1 ug RNA. A multiplex approach, immunoSEQ multiplex PCR, amplified TCR beta CDR3 across 54 Vbeta and 13 Jbeta. TCRdb used MiXCR to reprocess the immunoSEQ multiplex PCR reads, holding one entry per CDR3 protein. The sample carries about 430,000 distinct CDR3 sequences, 85% recorded once. Sequencing of TCR beta, carried out with a high-throughput approach, was applied to CD8+ and CD4+ T cells from the blood. TEMRA cells underwent FACS enrichment and CD8+ and CD4+ T cells underwent negative isolation.

Sequencing input: CD8+ T cells from PBMCs. V usage is TRBV11-1 and J usage is TRBJ2-1; maybe TRBD1 (5 bases). This clonotype was obtained from a human donor with multiple sclerosis. The CDR3 here is CASSLAYTGLDEQFF. CDR3 sequence (DNA): TGTGCCAGCAGCTTAGCGTACACAGGTTTGGATGAGCAGTTCTTC.